This entry concerns a single T cell receptor (beta chain). Its specificity is unknown. The ends were cut back, 8 bases at V and 5 bases at J, with 21 bases in the middle. The CDR3 has 15 residues. Germline values: CDR1 LNHNV, CDR2 YYDKDF (reference sequence). Repertoires were generated with immunoSEQ multiplex PCR, while TCRdb's copy carries only in-frame clones and drops some. The data contain approximately 45,000 clones, under 75% of them singletons. The sample comes from a study of cytotoxic CD8 clonotypes in ibrutinib-treated CLL. Study context: The patients, roughly twelve relapsed/refractory and under 16 treatment-naive, included 17 who were IGHV unmutated.

Study-wide findings and caveats: The study found baseline clonality above age-matched healthy donors, tracking circulating CD8+ T-cell counts.

The material was PBMCs, obtained after 12 months of ibrutinib treatment. V is TRBV15 and J is TRBJ2-5, with D hard to call. The TCR sequence derives from a human donor with chronic lymphocytic leukemia. CDR3 residues: CATRPSTTSWETQYF. DNA of the CDR3: TGTGCCACCCGACCGTCCACCACCTCGTGGGAGACCCAGTACTTC.